Each of the 8 T cell receptor beta chains below was sequenced from the same sample in a study of blood T cell repertoires in COVID-19. TCRdb's table, derived via immunoSEQ multiplex PCR, lists solely in-frame clones and lacks some. This sample has around 250,000 clones, with around 84% found just once. The source material was peripheral blood. Receptors were obtained from a woman aged 40 to 50 who had recovered from COVID-19.

The V gene is TRBV28, the J gene TRBJ1-4, with a weak D call TRBD1 (6 bases). CDR1 and CDR2 from the germline V gene are MDHEN and SYDVKM. The CDR3 totals 15 residues. The ends were cut back, 6 bases at V and 8 bases at J, with 19 bases in the middle. In nucleotides, the CDR3 is TGTGCCAGCAGCCTTCTACAGGGAGGGCGAGAAAAACTGTTTTTT. This gives the protein CASSLLQGGREKLFF. Combining the CDR3 with reference TRBV28 and TRBJ1-4 gives the whole variable domain DVKVTQSSRYLVKRTGEKVFLECVQDMDHENMFWYRQDPGLGLRLIYFSYDVKMKEKGDIPEGYSVSREKKERFSLILESASTNQTSMYLCASSLLQGGREKLFFGSGTQLSVL.

The chain uses TRBV2 and TRBJ1-5; perhaps TRBD1 as D (5 bases). This CDR3 is 14 amino acids long. The germline V gene has CDR1 SNHLY and CDR2 FYNNEI. The ends were cut back, 4 bases at V and 0 bases at J, with 7 bases in the middle. For the CDR3, the DNA is TGTGCCAGCAGTGGGGGGGATAGCAATCAGCCCCAGCATTTT. This codes for CASSGGDSNQPQHF.

This clone was observed a few times. The chain joins TRBV6-1 to TRBJ1-1; a weak D match, TRBD1 (6 bases). V was clipped by 3 bases and J by 0 bases, with 11 bases between them. Per germline, CDR1 MNHNS and CDR2 SASEGT. The CDR3 has 15 amino acids. CDR3 protein: CASSDRTAMNTEAFF. CDR3 bases: TGTGCCAGCAGTGACCGGACAGCTATGAACACTGAAGCTTTCTTT.

This clone occurred once. The chain couples TRBV7-9 to TRBJ2-3; TRBD2 agrees at 12 bases. The CDR3 spans 16 residues. Germline V gene sequence: CDR1 SEHNR, CDR2 FQNEAQ (reference sequence). J was trimmed by 4 bases and V by 4 bases; bases with no gene match: 6. The CDR3 nucleotides read TGTGCCAGCAGCTACGGACTAGCGGGGAATTCAGATACGCAGTATTTT. Translating it yields CASSYGLAGNSDTQYF.

In the case of this clone: Other DNA sequences of this sample code for an identical CDR3. The chain uses TRBV28 and TRBJ2-3, with unresolved D. CDR1 MDHEN and CDR2 SYDVKM come from the germline V gene. V was trimmed by 2 bases and J by 1 base, leaving 4 bases between them. The CDR3 spans 13 residues. DNA of the CDR3: TGTGCCAGCAGTTTACAGGGCACAGATACGCAGTATTTT. Amino acid sequence: CASSLQGTDTQYF.

This clone was seen a handful of times. This sequence joins TRBV2 and TRBJ1-6; perhaps TRBD1 as D (5 bases). V lost 7 bases, J lost 5 bases, and 6 bases lay in between. The CDR3 loop spans 12 amino acids. Per the germline V gene, CDR1 is SNHLY and CDR2 is FYNNEI. The CDR3 DNA follows: TGTGCCAGCATACAGGATAATTCACCCCTCCACTTT. It translates to CASIQDNSPLHF.

This clone was picked up one time. This chain uses TRBV5-1 with TRBJ2-5; TRBD1 matches at 7 bases. The V gene's germline CDR1 is SGHRS and CDR2 YFSETQ. The CDR3 extends over 16 amino acids. V was clipped by 5 bases and J by 0 bases; unmatched bases: 10. The CDR3 bases are TGCGCCAGCAGTCGAGGGACAGCGGACTACCAAGAGACCCAGTACTTC. It is translated as CASSRGTADYQETQYF.

This clone is a singleton in its sample. The CDR3 spells CASRFWTRRTVSYEQYF. The CDR3 DNA reads TGTGCCAGCAGATTCTGGACACGACGGACAGTCTCCTACGAGCAGTACTTC. The chain joins TRBV5-6 to TRBJ2-7, with a possible D match to TRBD1 (6 bases). The V end was cut by 5 bases, the J end by 0 bases, with 21 bases between. Germline V gives CDR1 SGHDT, CDR2 YYEEEE. The CDR3 length is 17 residues.